A single sample is the source of the 27 T cell receptor beta chains below, sequenced in a study of T cells after posttransplantation cyclophosphamide. TCRdb's copy holds only in-frame clones and misses some; the assay was immunoSEQ multiplex PCR. The data show some 45,000 clones, less than 95% seen once. Busulfan-fludarabine conditioning, marrow transplant, and cyclophosphamide on days +3 and +4 were administered. The sequences come from PBMCs, collected roughly 59 days after allogeneic stem cell transplant with posttransplant cyclophosphamide. The receptors were sampled from a male patient over 55 who received an allogeneic stem cell transplant from a related donor and was CMV-positive. Some T cells may be provided by the graft donor.

The chain recombines TRBV29-1 with TRBJ2-4; D gene unclear. V shed 4 bases and J shed 5 bases, with 3 bases lying between them. CDR3 size: 10 residues. Germline-derived CDR1 and CDR2 are SQVTM and ANQGSEA. The CDR3: CSVVENIQYF. The CDR3 DNA follows: TGCAGCGTTGTCGAAAACATTCAGTACTTC.

Here the CDR3 reads CSGAGVWGTEAFF. Here the CDR3 DNA reads TGCAGCGGAGCAGGGGTGTGGGGCACTGAAGCTTTCTTT. V is TRBV29-1 and J is TRBJ1-1, with D possibly TRBD1 on 6 matching bases. The CDR3 spans 13 residues. Deletions cut 7 bases from V and 4 bases from J, with 16 bases between. Germline CDR1 and CDR2: SQVTM and ANQGSEA.

The chain has TRBV5-6 and TRBJ2-7; D not resolved. Germline V CDR1 and CDR2: SGHDT, YYEEEE. The V gene lost 3 bases and the J gene lost 1 base, with 14 bases spanning the gap. CDR3 length: 15 residues. CDR3 sequence: CASSSGPAPSYEQYF. The DNA of the CDR3 is TGTGCCAGCAGCTCAGGTCCAGCTCCGTCCTACGAGCAGTACTTC.

The gene calls are TRBV7-9 and TRBJ1-2; a possible D gene is TRBD1 (5 bases). This CDR3 has 14 amino acids. The germline gives CDR1 SEHNR, CDR2 FQNEAQ (reference sequence). Trimming cost V 1 base and J 4 bases, with 10 bases left between them. CDR3 sequence: CASSLVMDTYGYTF. The CDR3 coding sequence is TGTGCCAGCAGCTTAGTAATGGACACCTATGGCTACACCTTC.

V and J are TRBV28 and TRBJ2-1, with a possible D match to TRBD2 (5 bases). Germline V gives CDR1 MDHEN, CDR2 SYDVKM. The germline V and J ends were trimmed by 2 bases and 0 bases, with 14 bases remaining between them. The CDR3 runs to 17 residues. This CDR3 reads CASSLVPGSSSYNEQFF. The CDR3 nucleotides are TGTGCCAGCAGTTTAGTCCCGGGGAGCAGCTCCTACAATGAGCAGTTCTTC.

The gene calls are TRBV4-2 and TRBJ1-1; the match to TRBD1 covers 9 bases. The V and J ends lost 3 bases and 6 bases, in that order; junction bases with no gene match: 14. The germline gives CDR1 LGHNA, CDR2 YNFKEQ. This CDR3 has 17 amino acids. The CDR3 here is CASSQGYTGGVFAEAFF. The DNA for the CDR3 is TGTGCCAGCAGCCAGGGGTATACAGGGGGCGTCTTCGCTGAAGCTTTCTTT.

This clone was recorded only once. The chain is built from TRBV6-1 and TRBJ1-4; the match to TRBD1 covers 8 bases. CDR1 is MNHNS, CDR2 SASEGT, per germline. The CDR3 totals 15 residues. Losses at the gene ends were 6 bases for V and 0 bases for J; bases not matched to a gene: 3. The DNA for the CDR3 is TGTGCCAGCAGCATACAGGGGGCAACTAATGAAAAACTGTTTTTT. It translates to CASSIQGATNEKLFF.

The rearrangement joins TRBV7-9 to TRBJ2-3, with 9 bases lining up with TRBD2. The V segment lost 2 bases and the J segment 1 base; nucleotides outside the gene matches: 10. This CDR3 is built from 18 residues. Per the germline V gene, CDR1 is SEHNR and CDR2 is FQNEAQ (reference sequence). The CDR3 bases are TGTGCCAGCAGCTTAAACAGCGGGGGGCTCCTCGGCACAGATACGCAGTATTTT. Translation gives CASSLNSGGLLGTDTQYF.

CDR3 residues: CASSLGQGNYGYTF. For the CDR3, the DNA is TGCGCCAGCAGCTTGGGACAGGGAAACTATGGCTACACCTTC. The chain is built from TRBV5-1 and TRBJ1-2; 7 nucleotides align to TRBD1. The CDR3 is 14 residues long. V lost 0 bases and J lost 2; bases outside the gene matches: 1. Germline values: CDR1 SGHRS, CDR2 YFSETQ.

The CDR3 region is CASSDYGGEVGYTF. The CDR3 DNA follows: TGTGCCAGCAGCGATTACGGGGGGGAAGTGGGCTACACCTTC. The rearrangement joins TRBV6-5 to TRBJ1-2, with D perhaps TRBD1 (5 bases). Trimming took off 6 bases at V and 8 bases at J, with 19 bases between the two ends. The CDR3 totals 14 residues. Germline CDR1 is MNHEY and CDR2 is SVGAGI.

The chain uses TRBV4-1 and TRBJ1-1; 8 bases are shared with TRBD1. CDR3 length equals 15 residues. Per germline, CDR1 MGHRA and CDR2 YSYEKL. The J segment lost 5 bases and the V segment lost 6 bases, leaving 11 bases of the junction unmatched. The CDR3 sequence: CASSPTGGKMTEAFF. CDR3 coding DNA: TGCGCCAGCAGTCCAACAGGGGGGAAAATGACTGAAGCTTTCTTT.

V and J are TRBV5-4 and TRBJ2-5; TRBD2 is a possible D gene (6 bases). V lost 4 bases, J lost 4 bases, and 17 bases lay in between. This CDR3 region has 15 residues. Germline loops: CDR1 SGHNT, CDR2 YYREEE (reference sequence). The CDR3 coding sequence is TGTGCCAGCAGCAGTACTAGGGCGGGATCAGAGACCCAGTACTTC. Translated, it gives CASSSTRAGSETQYF. The full variable domain, completed using reference TRBV5-4 and TRBJ2-5, is ETGVTQSPTHLIKTRGQQVTLRCSSQSGHNTVSWYQQALGQGPQFIFQYYREEENGRGNFPPRFSGLQFPNYSSELNVNALELDDSALYLCASSSTRAGSETQYFGPGTRLLVL.

The rearrangement links TRBV7-9 to TRBJ1-2; possible D gene TRBD1, 5 bases. Germline assignment: CDR1 SEHNR and CDR2 FQNEAQ (reference sequence). CDR3 length: 14 amino acids. Trimming stripped 5 bases from V and 2 bases from J, with 12 bases between. The CDR3 here is CASSLDKGNYGYTF. For the CDR3, the DNA is TGTGCCAGCAGCCTGGACAAGGGCAACTATGGCTACACCTTC.

This clone was detected only once. The chain links TRBV2 to TRBJ1-2; D is ambiguous. The length of the CDR3 is 12 residues. The V end lost 3 bases, the J end lost 6 bases, and 8 bases lay between the germline ends. The germline V gene encodes CDR1 SNHLY and CDR2 FYNNEI. The CDR3 spells CASSESSNGYTF. The CDR3, as DNA: TGTGCCAGCAGTGAGTCCAGTAATGGCTACACCTTC.

The V call is TRBV5-1, the J call TRBJ2-7; D is unclear. Germline loops: CDR1 SGHRS, CDR2 YFSETQ. Trimming cost V 1 base and J 3 bases, with 8 bases left between them. This CDR3 comprises 13 residues. The chain's CDR3 is CASSLSPNYEQYF. The CDR3 DNA follows: TGCGCCAGCAGCTTGTCCCCAAACTACGAGCAGTACTTC.

The table lists this clone with a count of one. V usage is TRBV6-1 and J usage is TRBJ1-3; D is possibly TRBD1 (6 bases). The V end lost 6 bases, the J end lost 3 bases, and 12 bases lay between the germline ends. Germline CDR1 reads MNHNS; CDR2 reads SASEGT. CDR3 length: 14 residues. CDR3 nucleotide sequence: TGTGCCAGCAGGCTAGGGGGTAGTGGAAACACCATATATTTT. Encoded protein: CASRLGGSGNTIYF.

The V gene is TRBV19, the J gene TRBJ1-1; tentatively, D is TRBD1 (5 bases). Trimming cost V 7 bases and J 0 bases, with 9 bases left between them. CDR3 length equals 13 residues. CDR1 LNHDA and CDR2 SQIVND come from the germline V gene (reference sequence). Here the CDR3 DNA reads TGTGCCAGTAAAACAGGTCTGAACACTGAAGCTTTCTTT. Translating gives CASKTGLNTEAFF.

The chain employs TRBV30 and TRBJ1-3; 8 nucleotides line up with TRBD1. Germline assignment: CDR1 GTSNPN and CDR2 SVGIG (reference sequence). The CDR3 runs to 16 residues. J gave up 9 bases and V 5 bases, and 18 bases lay outside the gene matches. CDR3 protein: CAWGVGTGLSPRTIYF. CDR3 DNA sequence: TGTGCCTGGGGGGTCGGGACAGGCCTGTCGCCCCGCACCATATATTTT.

The genes are TRBV27 and TRBJ2-7; 7 nucleotides match TRBD2. The CDR3 loop spans 15 amino acids. The germline gives CDR1 MNHEY, CDR2 SMNVEV (reference sequence). With V trimmed by 0 bases and J by 0 bases, 2 bases remained unmatched. The CDR3 here is CASSLSAGFSYEQYF. Here the CDR3 DNA reads TGTGCCAGCAGTTTATCAGCGGGGTTCTCCTACGAGCAGTACTTC.

The rearrangement links TRBV11-3 to TRBJ1-1, with D possibly being TRBD1 (5 bases). V lost 1 base and J lost 2, with 14 bases in between. The CDR3 totals 16 residues. CDR1 is SGHNT and CDR2 is YENEEA in the germline V gene. The CDR3 protein is CASSLGSNGHNTEAFF. DNA for the CDR3: TGTGCCAGCAGCTTAGGCTCTAACGGACACAACACTGAAGCTTTCTTT.

The chain is built from TRBV30 and TRBJ1-1, with D uncertain. The V end lost 3 bases, the J end lost 3 bases, and 8 bases lay between the germline ends. The germline CDR1 and CDR2 sequences are GTSNPN and SVGIG (reference sequence). The CDR3 has 12 residues. CDR3 bases: TGTGCCTGGAGGGAGTTTGACACTGAAGCTTTCTTT. Translation: CAWREFDTEAFF.

The chain employs TRBV9 and TRBJ2-2, with D uncertain. The CDR3 runs to 14 residues. V lost 7 bases, J lost 4 bases, and 14 bases lay in between. From germline, CDR1 is SGDLS and CDR2 YYNGEE. In DNA form, the CDR3 reads TGTGCCAGCCACTCAAGTTCGGTCACCGGGGAGCTGTTTTTT. Translating it yields CASHSSSVTGELFF.

CDR3 region: CASRPLRTGTTGELFF. In nucleotides, the CDR3 is TGTGCCAGCAGGCCCCTTAGGACAGGGACGACTGGGGAGCTGTTTTTT. This sequence joins TRBV11-2 and TRBJ2-2; TRBD1 agrees at 8 bases. V was pared by 6 bases and J by 8 bases, with 14 bases of the junction left unmatched. The CDR3 spans 16 residues. Germline CDR1 reads SGHAT; CDR2 reads FQNNGV.

V usage is TRBV11-2 and J usage is TRBJ1-2, with TRBD1 as a possible D gene (6 bases). V was clipped by 5 bases and J by 3 bases, with 10 bases between them. Germline CDR1 is SGHAT and CDR2 is FQNNGV. This CDR3 comprises 13 residues. CDR3 region: CASSQQGDYGYTF. The CDR3 DNA sequence: TGTGCCAGCAGCCAACAGGGAGACTATGGCTACACCTTC. The whole variable domain, filled in from reference TRBV11-2 and TRBJ1-2, reads EAGVAQSPRYKIIEKRQSVAFWCNPISGHATLYWYQQILGQGPKLLIQFQNNGVVDDSQLPKDRFSAERLKGVDSTLKIQPAKLEDSAVYLCASSQQGDYGYTFGSGTRLTVV.

CDR3 in amino acids: CASSLGGGDLSYEQYF. CDR3 nucleotides: TGTGCCAGCAGTTTAGGCGGGGGCGACCTCTCCTACGAGCAGTACTTC. The V call is TRBV28, the J call TRBJ2-7; possible D gene TRBD2, 7 bases. Trimming removed 2 bases at V and 0 bases at J, with 14 bases between. The germline V gene has CDR1 MDHEN and CDR2 SYDVKM. The CDR3 totals 16 residues. Complete variable domain (other parts from reference TRBV28 and TRBJ2-7): DVKVTQSSRYLVKRTGEKVFLECVQDMDHENMFWYRQDPGLGLRLIYFSYDVKMKEKGDIPEGYSVSREKKERFSLILESASTNQTSMYLCASSLGGGDLSYEQYFGPGTRLTVT.

The genes are TRBV4-2 and TRBJ2-1, with D tentatively TRBD1 (6 bases). The length of the CDR3 is 16 residues. Trimming left V 0 bases short and J 3 bases short, with 12 bases between. The V gene's germline CDR1 is LGHNA and CDR2 YNFKEQ. CDR3 nucleotide sequence: TGTGCCAGCAGCCAAGACTACACAGGGAGCTACAATGAGCAGTTCTTC. This encodes CASSQDYTGSYNEQFF.

The J gene is TRBJ2-7, the V gene TRBV10-3; TRBD1 aligns across 7 bases. Germline V lookup: CDR1 ENHRY, CDR2 SYGVKD. J gave up 2 bases and V 3 bases, and 4 bases lay outside the gene matches. There are 14 residues in the CDR3. The CDR3 DNA is TGTGCCATCAGTGACGCGCAGGGGGCCTACGAGCAGTACTTC. This encodes CAISDAQGAYEQYF.